The present entry profiles one T cell receptor beta chain with its context. What it binds is not known. The data derive from a study of shared clonotypes between healthy human individuals. V lost 7 bases and J lost 3; bases outside the gene matches: 7. Germline loops: CDR1 MNHEY, CDR2 SVGAGI. The CDR3 consists of 14 residues. The study's findings and limits: Non-shared clonotypes had lower generation probabilities than those shared by all four donors. It was observed that approximately 5% of naive CD4 clonotypes were shared across several donors.

Assay: immunoSEQ multiplex PCR; the TCRdb copy retains only in-frame clones and omits some. Of 2 million to 2.5 million clones in the sample, roughly 93% were seen once. This clonotype originated in a man aged 18 to 29 in good health. Some clones in this sample may be carry-over from other donors' samples. The V gene is TRBV6-5, the J gene TRBJ2-7; 9 bases map to TRBD1. The sample comprised naive CD4+ T cells from PBMCs. Documented subset: CD45RA+ positively selected. The CDR3 loop is CASMAPGQGYEQYF. The CDR3 coding sequence is TGTGCCAGCATGGCACCGGGACAGGGCTACGAGCAGTACTTC.